Each of the 8 T cell receptor beta chains below was sequenced from the same sample in a study of identical twins. TCRdb re-analysed the 5' RACE reads in MiXCR, keeping a single row per CDR3 protein. The table has some 1,600,000 distinct CDR3 sequences, about 32% seen once; the top ten hold about 0.27%. The sequenced material came from cord blood. These receptor sequences come from a newborn girl in good health.

This clonotype came up many times. This chain connects TRBV25-1 to TRBJ2-7; TRBD1 matches 8 bases. Germline assignment: CDR1 MGHDK and CDR2 SYGVNS. The CDR3 runs 15 residues. J lost 1 base, V lost 3 bases, and 5 bases had no gene match. This CDR3 reads CASSDPGQASYEQYF. CDR3 DNA sequence: TGTGCCAGCAGTGACCCGGGACAGGCGTCCTACGAGCAGTACTTC.

This chain connects TRBV6-2 or TRBV6-3 to TRBJ2-6, with D perhaps assigned TRBD1 or TRBD2 (5 bases each). The V gene's germline CDR1 is MNHEY and CDR2 SVGEGT. Trimming stripped 6 bases from V and 1 base from J, with 10 bases between. This CDR3 has 15 residues. The CDR3 DNA is TGTGCCAGCAGAGATTGGGGGTCTGGGGCCAACGTCCTGACTTTC. It translates to CASRDWGSGANVLTF.

This clonotype was detected a few times. The rearrangement links TRBV3-1 to TRBJ1-2, with 9 bases matching TRBD1. The CDR3 has 14 residues. Germline V lookup: CDR1 LGHDT, CDR2 YNNKEL (reference sequence). The trim removed 5 bases at V and 8 bases at J, leaving 9 bases unmatched. CDR3 sequence: CASSLGQGPSGYTF. CDR3 nucleotides: TGTGCCAGCAGCTTAGGACAGGGGCCGAGCGGCTACACCTTC.

V and J are TRBV6-1 and TRBJ2-1; D possibly corresponds to TRBD2 (6 bases). V was pared by 5 bases and J by 4 bases, with 18 bases between. The CDR3 is 16 amino acids. CDR1 is MNHNS and CDR2 is SASEGT in the germline V gene. In nucleotides, the CDR3 is TGTGCCAGCAGTCAAGGATGGGACTTGAAGTACAATGAGCAGTTCTTC. Translation gives CASSQGWDLKYNEQFF.

The chain uses TRBV3-1 and TRBJ1-5; D is unresolved. This CDR3 is built from 14 residues. The germline V gene encodes CDR1 LGHDT and CDR2 YNNKEL (reference sequence). V gave up 4 bases and J gave up 3 bases, with 10 bases separating them. CDR3 coding DNA: TGTGCCAGCAGCCTTGGGGTTAACAATCAGCCCCAGCATTTT. Amino acid sequence: CASSLGVNNQPQHF.

The chain couples TRBV6-1 to TRBJ2-5; 9 bases agree with TRBD1. This CDR3 has 12 amino acids. Germline V gives CDR1 MNHNS, CDR2 SASEGT. The V and J ends lost 7 bases and 11 bases, in that order; junction bases with no gene match: 8. The DNA for the CDR3 is TGTGCCAGCACCCCGACAGGGGGTGAGCAGTACTTC. Translated: CASTPTGGEQYF.

The chain is built from TRBV5-6 and TRBJ2-3; D gene ambiguous. The length of the CDR3 is 13 residues. Per the germline V gene, CDR1 is SGHDT and CDR2 is YYEEEE. Trimming took 4 bases from V and 0 from J, leaving 6 bases between them. The CDR3: CASSQFSTDTQYF. CDR3 in DNA: TGTGCCAGCAGCCAGTTTAGCACAGATACGCAGTATTTT.

The J gene is TRBJ1-2, the V gene TRBV16; unclear D gene. Trimming pared 4 bases from V and 1 base from J, leaving 10 bases between. This CDR3 spans 14 amino acids. The germline gives CDR1 KGHSY, CDR2 FQNENV. CDR3 in DNA: TGTGCCAGCAGCCCCCAACAGAGTAACTATGGCTACACCTTC. Protein sequence: CASSPQQSNYGYTF.